One and the same sample provided the 32 T cell receptor beta chains below, sequenced in a study of blood T cell repertoires in COVID-19. This table comes from immunoSEQ multiplex PCR, and its TCRdb copy is limited to in-frame clones, with some not included. This sample has about 270,000 clones, with 85% to 95% found just once. The specimen sequenced was PBMCs or T cells enriched from blood (not recorded which). These receptors all come from a man aged 35 to 55 who had been exposed to COVID-19.

The gene calls are TRBV6-4 and TRBJ2-7, with 11 bases identical to TRBD1. Germline values: CDR1 MRHNA, CDR2 SNTAGT. Trimming took 6 bases from V and 2 from J; bases not matched to a gene: 3. The CDR3 extends over 14 amino acids. The CDR3 here is CASSRGQGAYEQYF. Here the CDR3 DNA reads TGTGCCAGCAGCCGGGGACAGGGGGCCTACGAGCAGTACTTC.

The chain combines TRBV10-3 with TRBJ1-5, with D tentatively TRBD1 (6 bases). Germline CDR1 ENHRY, CDR2 SYGVKD. The CDR3 loop spans 14 amino acids. The V gene lost 10 bases and the J gene lost 2 bases, with 15 bases spanning the gap. CDR3 loop: CASQQGLGNQPQHF. CDR3 DNA: TGTGCCAGCCAACAGGGACTAGGCAATCAGCCCCAGCATTTT.

This clone was seen more than once but under ten times. The chain has TRBV7-9 and TRBJ2-1, with D tentatively TRBD2 (5 bases). The CDR3 length is 17 residues. Germline V lookup: CDR1 SEHNR, CDR2 FQNEAQ (reference sequence). V dropped 4 bases and J dropped 0 bases, with 16 bases sitting between them. The CDR3 loop is CASSSTSAENSYNEQFF. The CDR3 DNA reads as TGTGCCAGCAGCTCGACGTCAGCGGAAAACTCCTACAATGAGCAGTTCTTC.

CDR3 bases: TGTGCCAGCAGCGTGAGGGTTTACACTGAAGCTTTCTTT. Amino acids: CASSVRVYTEAFF. This chain joins TRBV11-3 and TRBJ1-1, with D unresolved. The CDR3 has 13 amino acids. Germline V gives CDR1 SGHNT, CDR2 YENEEA. Trimming removed 5 bases from V and 3 bases from J, with 10 bases in between.

The chain combines TRBV19 with TRBJ1-6, with TRBD1 identical over 7 bases. This CDR3 spans 17 amino acids. Per germline, CDR1 LNHDA and CDR2 SQIVND (reference sequence). Trimming removed 4 bases from V and 10 bases from J; junction bases left unmatched: 16. For the CDR3, the DNA is TGTGCCAGTAGTACCGGGACAGCTCCTCCGGGAAGATCACCCCTCCACTTT. As protein: CASSTGTAPPGRSPLHF.

The chain combines TRBV9 with TRBJ1-1; TRBD1 matches at 7 bases. The V gene's germline CDR1 is SGDLS and CDR2 YYNGEE. The ends lost 0 bases at V and 5 bases at J; junction bases unmatched: 7. The CDR3 totals 15 residues. The CDR3: CASSVETGKYTEAFF. The CDR3 bases are TGTGCCAGCAGCGTAGAGACAGGGAAGTATACTGAAGCTTTCTTT.

The chain couples TRBV3-1 (or the pseudogene TRBV3-2) to TRBJ2-7, with D unresolved. Germline V CDR1 and CDR2: LGHDT, YNNKEL (reference sequence). The V end lost 1 base, the J end lost 6 bases, and 13 bases lay between the germline ends. The CDR3 length is 14 residues. This CDR3 reads CASSQGMLRSEQYF. Here the CDR3 DNA reads TGTGCCAGCAGCCAAGGTATGCTTAGAAGCGAGCAGTACTTC.

The chain combines TRBV2 with TRBJ1-5, with 8 bases identical to TRBD1. The V gene's germline CDR1 is SNHLY and CDR2 FYNNEI. This CDR3 spans 13 amino acids. J gave up 6 bases and V 4 bases, and 2 bases lay outside the gene matches. CDR3 sequence reads: CASSGTGPQPQHF. The CDR3 DNA reads TGTGCCAGCAGTGGGACAGGGCCTCAGCCCCAGCATTTT.

The chain has TRBV5-1 and TRBJ2-7; TRBD1 agrees at 9 bases. This CDR3 has 16 amino acids. V gave up 1 base and J gave up 1 base; unmatched junction bases: 6. Per the germline V gene, CDR1 is SGHRS and CDR2 is YFSETQ. The CDR3 region is CASSLRSGQGSYEQYF. In nucleotides, the CDR3 is TGCGCCAGCAGCTTGAGGTCTGGACAGGGGTCCTACGAGCAGTACTTC.

This clone was counted once. The V and J genes are TRBV18 and TRBJ1-5, with TRBD1 as a possible D gene (6 bases). The germline CDR1 and CDR2 sequences are KGHSH and LQKENI. The CDR3 extends over 16 amino acids. The ends were cut back, 3 bases at V and 4 bases at J, with 16 bases in the middle. As DNA, the CDR3 is TGTGCCAGCTCACCCCCGCAAGGGGGAAATAATCAGCCCCAGCATTTT. Protein product: CASSPPQGGNNQPQHF.

The V call is TRBV20-1, the J call TRBJ1-1; 9 bases map to TRBD1. The ends lost 3 bases at V and 2 bases at J; junction bases unmatched: 4. Germline V CDR1 and CDR2: DFQATT, SNEGSKA (reference sequence). The CDR3 covers 14 residues. CDR3 in amino acids: CSASGQGTNTEAFF. CDR3 in DNA: TGCAGTGCTAGTGGACAGGGGACTAACACTGAAGCTTTCTTT.

This sequence joins TRBV11-2 and TRBJ2-5; D is uncertain. CDR3 length equals 12 residues. From germline, CDR1 is SGHAT and CDR2 FQNNGV. V gave up 5 bases and J gave up 4 bases, with 8 bases separating them. CDR3 sequence: CASSPTGETQYF. The CDR3 bases are TGTGCCAGCAGCCCGACTGGAGAGACCCAGTACTTC.

The rearrangement joins TRBV19 to TRBJ1-1; TRBD1 might be the D (6 bases). V lost 6 bases and J 8 bases, leaving 16 bases between the germline ends. Germline values: CDR1 LNHDA, CDR2 SQIVND (reference sequence). The CDR3 is 13 residues long. The DNA of the CDR3 is TGTGCCAGTAGCCCGTCACAGGGTCGGGAAGCTTTCTTT. Encoded protein: CASSPSQGREAFF.

The V call is TRBV19, the J call TRBJ2-7; 9 nucleotides agree with TRBD1. Looked up from germline, CDR1 is LNHDA and CDR2 is SQIVND (reference sequence). The J segment lost 3 bases and the V segment lost 10 bases, leaving 10 bases of the junction unmatched. There are 14 residues in the CDR3. CDR3 sequence reads: CATLSGTGSYEQYF. The CDR3 nucleotides read TGTGCCACCTTATCCGGGACAGGGAGCTACGAGCAGTACTTC.

The gene calls are TRBV3-1 (or the pseudogene TRBV3-2) and TRBJ2-5, with D maybe TRBD1 (6 bases). The V and J ends lost 1 base and 1 base respectively, with 7 bases between them. The germline V gene encodes CDR1 LGHDT and CDR2 YNNKEL (reference sequence). There are 14 residues in the CDR3. CDR3 region: CASSQAGVQETQYF. CDR3 coding DNA: TGTGCCAGCAGCCAAGCAGGGGTCCAAGAGACCCAGTACTTC.

The chain uses TRBV27 and TRBJ2-7; no clear D gene. The CDR3 consists of 21 residues. V dropped 3 bases and J dropped 0 bases, with 30 bases sitting between them. The V gene's germline CDR1 is MNHEY and CDR2 SMNVEV (reference sequence). CDR3 residues: CASSFPVPEAAPLSSSYEQYF. The CDR3 DNA is TGTGCCAGCAGTTTCCCGGTTCCTGAGGCGGCACCGCTCTCAAGCTCCTACGAGCAGTACTTC.

The chain is built from TRBV7-2 and TRBJ1-3; TRBD1 agrees at 9 bases. This CDR3 contains 16 residues. The V and J ends lost 4 bases and 4 bases, in that order; junction bases with no gene match: 8. Germline V CDR1 and CDR2: SGHTA, FQGNSA. The CDR3 DNA follows: TGTGCCAGCAGCTCCGGGACAGGGTTGGGGGGAAACACCATATATTTT. Translating it yields CASSSGTGLGGNTIYF.

This chain joins TRBV29-1 and TRBJ2-1; 8 positions match TRBD2. CDR3 size: 14 residues. The trim removed 2 bases at V and 6 bases at J, leaving 6 bases unmatched. Germline loops: CDR1 SQVTM, CDR2 ANQGSEA. This chain's CDR3 is CSVETTSVGNEQFF. CDR3 bases: TGCAGCGTTGAAACGACTAGCGTAGGCAATGAGCAGTTCTTC.

The chain recombines TRBV19 with TRBJ2-7; TRBD1 matches at 9 bases. J lost 5 bases, V lost 4 bases, and 9 bases had no gene match. Per germline, CDR1 LNHDA and CDR2 SQIVND (reference sequence). This CDR3 contains 15 residues. The CDR3 loop reads CASSRGTGQSDEQYF. The CDR3 DNA sequence: TGTGCCAGTAGTAGAGGGACAGGGCAAAGCGACGAGCAGTACTTC.

CDR3 amino acids: CASSQGGQGSIDYTF. CDR3 nucleotides: TGCGCCAGCAGCCAAGGGGGACAGGGAAGTATAGACTACACCTTC. The rearrangement joins TRBV4-1 to TRBJ1-2, with TRBD1 matching over 9 bases. Germline V gives CDR1 MGHRA, CDR2 YSYEKL. The ends lost 1 base at V and 10 bases at J; junction bases unmatched: 10. The CDR3 spans 15 residues.

V is TRBV28 and J is TRBJ2-7; D gene ambiguous. The CDR3 extends over 13 amino acids. The V end was cut by 4 bases, the J end by 2 bases, with 9 bases between. Germline CDR1 is MDHEN and CDR2 is SYDVKM. The CDR3 spells CASSSGQTYEQYF. The CDR3 nucleotides are TGTGCCAGCAGTTCTGGGCAGACCTACGAGCAGTACTTC.

Many counts were recorded for this clone. Other DNA sequences in this specimen translate into the identical CDR3. CDR3 loop: CASSPTSGSYNEQFF. The CDR3 coding sequence is TGTGCCAGCAGCCCGACTAGCGGATCCTACAATGAGCAGTTCTTC. V usage is TRBV5-5 and J usage is TRBJ2-1; 9 bases match TRBD2. The V and J ends lost 4 bases and 1 base, in that order; junction bases with no gene match: 3. Germline V gives CDR1 SGHKS, CDR2 YYEKEE (reference sequence). The CDR3 has 15 residues.

This chain connects TRBV21-1 to TRBJ1-2. TRBV21-1 is marked as a pseudogene. CDR3 length equals 14 residues. CDR3 in amino acids: CASSKVPGFFGYTF. DNA for the CDR3: TGTGCCAGCAGCAAAGTCCCGGGGTTCTTTGGCTACACCTTC.

The chain couples TRBV18 to TRBJ2-7, with D perhaps matching TRBD2 (5 bases). V shed 3 bases and J shed 7 bases, with 19 bases lying between them. The germline V gene has CDR1 KGHSH and CDR2 LQKENI. This CDR3 region has 15 residues. The CDR3, as DNA: TGTGCCAGCTCACCCTCGGGAAGTTTCCCAGGAGAGCAGTACTTC. This gives the protein CASSPSGSFPGEQYF.

This chain links TRBV30 with TRBJ1-5, with 8 bases fitting TRBD1. Germline V gene sequence: CDR1 GTSNPN, CDR2 SVGIG (reference sequence). Trimming cost V 3 bases and J 6 bases; bases outside gene matches: 1. The CDR3 consists of 12 residues. The CDR3 coding sequence is TGTGCCTGGAGCAGGGGGCCTCAGCCCCAGCATTTT. Its translation: CAWSRGPQPQHF. The whole variable domain, filled in from reference TRBV30 and TRBJ1-5, reads SQTIHQWPATLVQPVGSPLSLECTVEGTSNPNLYWYRQAAGRGLQLLFYSVGIGQISSEVPQNLSASRPQDRQFILSSKKLLLSDSGFYLCAWSRGPQPQHFGDGTRLSIL.

The chain combines TRBV4-1 with TRBJ1-3; possible D gene TRBD1, 5 bases. The CDR3 is 16 amino acids. Germline V gives CDR1 MGHRA, CDR2 YSYEKL. Trimming stripped 4 bases from V and 0 bases from J, with 13 bases between. The CDR3 here is CASSPSGGNSGNTIYF. CDR3 DNA: TGCGCCAGCAGCCCGTCGGGGGGAAACTCTGGAAACACCATATATTTT.

This chain joins TRBV13 and TRBJ1-3; D is unclear. Germline values: CDR1 PRHDT, CDR2 FYEKMQ (reference sequence). Trimming cost V 2 bases and J 7 bases, with 3 bases left between them. CDR3 length: 11 residues. The CDR3 nucleotides are TGTGCCAGCAGCTTATCGAACACCATATATTTT. It specifies CASSLSNTIYF.

The CDR3 spells CASSNSNQPQHF. As DNA, the CDR3 is TGTGCCAGCTCCAATAGCAATCAGCCCCAGCATTTT. This sequence joins TRBV9 and TRBJ1-5; D gene ambiguous. Per the germline V gene, CDR1 is SGDLS and CDR2 is YYNGEE. The CDR3 spans 12 residues. With 7 bases removed from V and 0 bases from J, the gap between germline ends came to 5 bases.

This clone was recorded once. The V call is TRBV11-2, the J call TRBJ2-5; maybe TRBD1 (5 bases). Germline CDR1 reads SGHAT; CDR2 reads FQNNGV. V lost 1 base to trimming and J lost 7 bases, with 16 bases between them. CDR3 size: 15 residues. In nucleotides, the CDR3 is TGTGCCAGCAGCTTAGGGGTCCGACGGCAGGGGACCCAGTACTTC. The encoded protein is CASSLGVRRQGTQYF.

The chain combines TRBV2 with TRBJ2-5; TRBD2 is a possible D gene (5 bases). This CDR3 comprises 14 residues. The V end lost 11 bases, the J end lost 1 base, and 17 bases lay between the germline ends. CDR1 and CDR2 (germline): SNHLY, FYNNEI. The CDR3 loop is CAVSGSRPQETQYF. CDR3 DNA: TGTGCCGTGAGCGGCTCCAGACCCCAAGAGACCCAGTACTTC.

This sequence joins TRBV5-1 and TRBJ2-7; 8 bases agree with TRBD1. Per the germline V gene, CDR1 is SGHRS and CDR2 is YFSETQ. The CDR3 sequence is 14 residues long. With 4 bases clipped from V and 5 bases from J, the junction kept 8 bases outside the gene matches. CDR3 nucleotide sequence: TGCGCCAGCAGCCTTCGGACAGGGCGGGACGAGCAGTACTTC. Encoded protein: CASSLRTGRDEQYF. Combining the CDR3 with reference TRBV5-1 and TRBJ2-7 gives the whole variable domain KAGVTQTPRYLIKTRGQQVTLSCSPISGHRSVSWYQQTPGQGLQFLFEYFSETQRNKGNFPGRFSGRQFSNSRSEMNVSTLELGDSALYLCASSLRTGRDEQYFGPGTRLTVT.

The chain couples TRBV29-1 to TRBJ2-7; TRBD2 matches 12 bases. CDR1 is SQVTM and CDR2 is ANQGSEA in the germline V gene. V dropped 5 bases and J dropped 2; count of bases not matched to a gene: 7. The CDR3 spans 15 residues. The CDR3 coding sequence is TGCAGCGTTCACGGGACTAGCGGGCCTACCTACGAGCAGTACTTC. The encoded protein is CSVHGTSGPTYEQYF.